This T cell receptor (beta chain) is drawn from a study of CD8 T cells in Susac syndrome. Germline loops: CDR1 LGHDT, CDR2 YNNKEL (reference sequence). The J segment lost 6 bases and the V segment lost 7 bases, leaving 7 bases of the junction unmatched. The CDR3 runs 14 residues. Random hexamers were used to reverse transcribe about 0.45 to 1 ug of RNA. TCRdb ran MiXCR on the immunoSEQ multiplex PCR reads and lists one entry per CDR3 protein. This table holds 75,000 or so distinct CDR3 sequences, 94% found once. The specimen was CD8+ T cells from PBMCs. This rearrangement joins TRBV3-1 to TRBJ2-2; 8 bases are shared with TRBD2. This sequence was found in a human donor with Susac syndrome. The CDR3 is CASTGLVLPGELFF. DNA of the CDR3: TGTGCCAGCACGGGACTAGTCTTACCCGGGGAGCTGTTTTTT.